Listed here are 15 T cell receptor beta chains from one sample, sequenced in a study of cytomegalovirus exposure and HLA in healthy donors. Primers: 60 Vbeta forward and 13 Jbeta reverse. TCRdb's table, derived via immunoSEQ multiplex PCR, lists solely in-frame clones and lacks some. The top ten hold about 0.76% of the sample, which has some 150,000 clones, 80% to 90% seen once. Specimen: PBMCs. The receptor set was obtained from a young woman in good health and CMV-seronegative.

This chain's CDR3 is CASSFGRDYGYTF. CDR3 bases: TGTGCCAGCAGTTTCGGCAGGGACTATGGCTACACCTTC. V is TRBV28 and J is TRBJ1-2; possible D gene TRBD1, 5 bases. CDR1 and CDR2 (germline): MDHEN, SYDVKM. The CDR3 consists of 13 residues. Trimming left V 3 bases short and J 3 bases short, with 8 bases between.

The rearrangement uses TRBV6-1 and TRBJ2-7; possibly TRBD1 for D (5 bases). V was pared by 8 bases and J by 2 bases, with 16 bases between. The CDR3 has 14 amino acids. Germline values: CDR1 MNHNS, CDR2 SASEGT. CDR3 DNA: TGTGCCAGCGGAGTGGAGACAGCTGCCTACGAGCAGTACTTC. It specifies CASGVETAAYEQYF.

The V call is TRBV15, the J call TRBJ2-5, with 9 bases matching TRBD2. Germline-derived CDR1 and CDR2 are LNHNV and YYDKDF (reference sequence). The CDR3 runs to 19 residues. J gave up 4 bases and V 1 base, and 16 bases lay outside the gene matches. This chain's CDR3 is CATSRVWYTVAGVGETQYF. DNA of the CDR3: TGTGCCACCAGCAGAGTGTGGTATACAGTAGCGGGAGTGGGAGAGACCCAGTACTTC.

The chain uses TRBV19 and TRBJ1-5, with TRBD1 identical over 9 bases. CDR3 length equals 15 residues. CDR1 LNHDA and CDR2 SQIVND come from the germline V gene (reference sequence). Losses at the gene ends were 5 bases for V and 5 bases for J; bases not matched to a gene: 7. CDR3 bases: TGTGCCAGTAGTGTTCGGACAGGGGCCGATCAGCCCCAGCATTTT. Protein product: CASSVRTGADQPQHF.

The V and J genes are TRBV29-1 and TRBJ2-1; 15 nucleotides line up with TRBD2. The ends lost 4 bases at V and 5 bases at J; junction bases unmatched: 12. The CDR3 totals 18 residues. Germline CDR1 SQVTM, CDR2 ANQGSEA. In DNA form, the CDR3 reads TGCAGCGTTGGGAGCAGGCCGGGACTAGCGGGAGGAAACAATGAGCAGTTCTTC. Residues: CSVGSRPGLAGGNNEQFF.

The chain uses TRBV9 and TRBJ2-7, with D possibly matching TRBD2 (6 bases). The CDR3 length is 14 residues. Per the germline V gene, CDR1 is SGDLS and CDR2 is YYNGEE. V was pared by 0 bases and J by 2 bases, with 9 bases between. As DNA, the CDR3 is TGTGCCAGCAGCGTAGATGGGGGGACCTACGAGCAGTACTTC. As protein: CASSVDGGTYEQYF.

The chain uses TRBV19 and TRBJ2-1; TRBD2 matches 11 bases. Germline V gives CDR1 LNHDA, CDR2 SQIVND (reference sequence). The V gene end was trimmed by 10 bases and the J gene end by 3 bases; junction bases not matched to a gene: 5. This CDR3 region has 14 residues. CDR3 residues: CATGTSGFYNEQFF. The CDR3 DNA reads TGTGCCACCGGGACTAGCGGTTTCTACAATGAGCAGTTCTTC.

This clone has a single count. The genes are TRBV28 and TRBJ2-5; 9 bases map to TRBD1. Germline V gene sequence: CDR1 MDHEN, CDR2 SYDVKM. This CDR3 is built from 16 residues. The J segment lost 3 bases and the V segment lost 5 bases, leaving 10 bases of the junction unmatched. The CDR3, as DNA: TGTGCCAGCAGTATCGGACAGGGGATACGGGAAGAGACCCAGTACTTC. As protein: CASSIGQGIREETQYF.

This rearrangement joins TRBV7-9 to TRBJ1-1; D is possibly TRBD1 (6 bases). The CDR3 is 15 residues long. CDR1 is SEHNR and CDR2 is FQNEAQ in the germline V gene (reference sequence). The V and J ends lost 6 bases and 0 bases respectively, with 14 bases between them. CDR3 DNA sequence: TGTGCCAGCAGAAACGGCGGGGGCCTGAACACTGAAGCTTTCTTT. This codes for CASRNGGGLNTEAFF.

The chain is built from TRBV7-8 and TRBJ2-7; TRBD2 matches 7 bases. Trimming cost V 8 bases and J 2 bases; bases outside gene matches: 9. Looked up from germline, CDR1 is SGHVS and CDR2 is FQNEAQ. The CDR3 contains 14 residues. CDR3 nucleotides: TGTGCCAGCCGTGCAGCGGGATCGACCTACGAGCAGTACTTC. It yields the protein CASRAAGSTYEQYF.

The chain uses TRBV28 and TRBJ2-3; the match to TRBD2 covers 11 bases. The junction had 5 bases not matched to a gene; V was cut back by 1 base and J by 2 bases. This CDR3 spans 17 amino acids. In germline, CDR1 is MDHEN, CDR2 SYDVKM. In DNA form, the CDR3 reads TGTGCCAGCAGTTTATTGGGACTAGCGGAGCTCACAGATACGCAGTATTTT. It encodes CASSLLGLAELTDTQYF.

The rearrangement links TRBV5-1 to TRBJ2-7; 8 nucleotides line up with TRBD1. V lost 0 bases and J lost 5; bases outside the gene matches: 4. The length of the CDR3 is 14 residues. From germline, CDR1 is SGHRS and CDR2 YFSETQ. The CDR3: CASSLGPGGDEQYF. CDR3 nucleotide sequence: TGCGCCAGCAGCTTGGGACCAGGGGGCGACGAGCAGTACTTC.

V is TRBV7-9 and J is TRBJ1-1; TRBD1 is a possible D gene (6 bases). Trimming took 5 bases from V and 1 from J, leaving 11 bases between them. In germline, CDR1 is SEHNR, CDR2 FQNEAQ (reference sequence). This CDR3 contains 14 residues. The DNA for the CDR3 is TGTGCCAGCAGCGCAACACAGGGGAACACTGAAGCTTTCTTT. Amino acid sequence: CASSATQGNTEAFF.

The CDR3 nucleotides read TGTGCCTGGGGTAAAAACAGGGGCAACACTGAAGCTTTCTTT. Its protein is CAWGKNRGNTEAFF. This chain connects TRBV30 to TRBJ1-1, with 7 bases aligning to TRBD1. After removal of 5 bases from V and 2 bases from J, the junction contained 8 bases not matched to a gene. The V gene's germline CDR1 is GTSNPN and CDR2 SVGIG (reference sequence). This CDR3 is 14 amino acids long. Combining the CDR3 with reference TRBV30 and TRBJ1-1 gives the whole variable domain SQTIHQWPATLVQPVGSPLSLECTVEGTSNPNLYWYRQAAGRGLQLLFYSVGIGQISSEVPQNLSASRPQDRQFILSSKKLLLSDSGFYLCAWGKNRGNTEAFFGQGTRLTVV.

The chain employs TRBV19 and TRBJ1-2; 9 bases align to TRBD1. CDR1 is LNHDA and CDR2 is SQIVND in the germline V gene (reference sequence). The V and J ends lost 3 bases and 8 bases, in that order; junction bases with no gene match: 7. The CDR3 covers 14 residues. The CDR3 sequence is CASSIAGTGYGYTF. CDR3 nucleotides: TGTGCCAGTAGTATTGCCGGGACAGGGTACGGCTACACCTTC.